The 29 T cell receptor beta chains below were found in one sample sequenced in a study of blood T cell repertoires in COVID-19. Generated by immunoSEQ multiplex PCR, the TCRdb table keeps only in-frame clones and is missing some. The sample lists approximately 150,000 clones; roughly 88% were seen once. Material for sequencing was peripheral blood. These receptor sequences come from a man between 65 and 79 years old with active COVID-19.

The chain is built from TRBV27 and TRBJ1-5; 7 bases map to TRBD1. This CDR3 is 15 amino acids long. Germline V gene sequence: CDR1 MNHEY, CDR2 SMNVEV (reference sequence). Unmatched junction bases numbered 3, after V lost 0 bases and J lost 4 bases. The CDR3 nucleotides read TGTGCCAGCAGTTTATCGGGACAGTTAAATCAGCCCCAGCATTTT. Its translation: CASSLSGQLNQPQHF.

The V call is TRBV6-2 or TRBV6-3, the J call TRBJ2-4; maybe TRBD2 (6 bases). This CDR3 region has 19 residues. V shed 1 base and J shed 0 bases, with 19 bases lying between them. Germline CDR1 reads MNHEY; CDR2 reads SVGEGT. This CDR3 is CASSYYPPSSALAKNIQYF. CDR3 DNA sequence: TGTGCCAGCAGTTACTACCCCCCATCTAGCGCTCTAGCCAAAAACATTCAGTACTTC.

In its sample, this clone was seen a few times. V gene TRBV3-1 (or the pseudogene TRBV3-2) combines with J gene TRBJ2-2; weak D call: TRBD1 (6 bases). CDR3 length: 15 residues. Trimming shortened V by 1 base and J by 4 bases, and 10 bases separated the two germline ends. CDR1 and CDR2 from the germline V gene are LGHDT and YNNKEL (reference sequence). The DNA of the CDR3 is TGTGCCAGCAGCCAAGGAGGGGGAAGCACCGGGGAGCTGTTTTTT. Translating it yields CASSQGGGSTGELFF.

The chain links TRBV10-3 to TRBJ2-3, with 10 bases matching TRBD2. V lost 4 bases and J lost 5; bases outside the gene matches: 9. This CDR3 has 16 amino acids. Germline CDR1 is ENHRY and CDR2 is SYGVKD. CDR3 nucleotides: TGTGCCATCAGTGGGACTAGCGGACCTGGGAGAGATACGCAGTATTTT. Protein: CAISGTSGPGRDTQYF.

This chain connects TRBV18 to TRBJ2-1; 15 bases match TRBD2. CDR1 KGHSH and CDR2 LQKENI come from the germline V gene. The CDR3 totals 19 residues. Unmatched junction bases numbered 7, after V lost 3 bases and J lost 1 base. CDR3 bases: TGTGCCAGCTCACCGGGACTAGCGGGAGGCCCGGGGTCCTACAATGAGCAGTTCTTC. This gives the protein CASSPGLAGGPGSYNEQFF.

This clone was detected a few times. V and J are TRBV4-1 and TRBJ1-2; D may be TRBD1 (6 bases). In germline, CDR1 is MGHRA, CDR2 YSYEKL. V lost 3 bases to trimming and J lost 2 bases, with 10 bases between them. This CDR3 has 14 residues. CDR3 region: CASSQEGGNYGYTF. As DNA, the CDR3 is TGCGCCAGCAGCCAGGAGGGGGGGAACTATGGCTACACCTTC.

This chain connects TRBV28 to TRBJ2-2; 10 nucleotides match TRBD2. CDR3 size: 15 residues. Germline V lookup: CDR1 MDHEN, CDR2 SYDVKM. The V gene end was trimmed by 7 bases and the J gene end by 4 bases; junction bases not matched to a gene: 6. The chain's CDR3 is CASTLAGVLTGELFF. DNA for the CDR3: TGTGCCAGCACCCTAGCGGGAGTCCTCACCGGGGAGCTGTTTTTT. The full variable domain, rest sourced from reference TRBV28 and TRBJ2-2, is DVKVTQSSRYLVKRTGEKVFLECVQDMDHENMFWYRQDPGLGLRLIYFSYDVKMKEKGDIPEGYSVSREKKERFSLILESASTNQTSMYLCASTLAGVLTGELFFGEGSRLTVL.

As DNA, the CDR3 is TGTGCCAGCAGCTTGGACAGGTCGCCGGGGGCCAACGTCCTGACTTTC. Residues: CASSLDRSPGANVLTF. This rearrangement joins TRBV5-8 to TRBJ2-6, with D possibly being TRBD1 (5 bases). Germline loops: CDR1 SGHTS, CDR2 YDEGEE. Trimming removed 0 bases from V and 4 bases from J, with 11 bases in between. There are 16 residues in the CDR3.

V is TRBV19 and J is TRBJ2-7; D is possibly TRBD1 (6 bases). The CDR3 length is 14 residues. CDR1 LNHDA and CDR2 SQIVND come from the germline V gene (reference sequence). The germline V and J ends were trimmed by 3 bases and 2 bases, with 11 bases remaining between them. As DNA, the CDR3 is TGTGCCAGTAGTATGAGGGACAACGCCTACGAGCAGTACTTC. This encodes CASSMRDNAYEQYF.

The rearrangement uses TRBV7-2 and TRBJ2-1; TRBD2 agrees at 10 bases. The germline V gene has CDR1 SGHTA and CDR2 FQGNSA. The trim removed 1 base at V and 5 bases at J, leaving 14 bases unmatched. This CDR3 region has 19 residues. CDR3 sequence (DNA): TGTGCCAGCAGCTTAGAAAGGGGTGGTCGGCTAGCGGGAGACAATGAGCAGTTCTTC. It specifies CASSLERGGRLAGDNEQFF. The variable domain in full, with the rest retrieved from reference TRBV7-2 and TRBJ2-1, is GAGVSQSPSNKVTEKGKDVELRCDPISGHTALYWYRQSLGQGLEFLIYFQGNSAPDKSGLPSDRFSAERTGGSVSTLTIQRTQQEDSAVYLCASSLERGGRLAGDNEQFFGPGTRLTVL.

The chain combines TRBV6-5 with TRBJ2-7, with D perhaps matching TRBD2 (5 bases). V lost 0 bases, J lost 3 bases, and 12 bases lay in between. The CDR3 has 15 amino acids. Germline values: CDR1 MNHEY, CDR2 SVGAGI. In nucleotides, the CDR3 is TGTGCCAGCAGTTACTCGCCCACGGGGAGCTACGAGCAGTACTTC. Amino acid sequence: CASSYSPTGSYEQYF.

The chain joins TRBV7-9 to TRBJ2-5; 8 nucleotides agree with TRBD1. The CDR3 is made up of 14 amino acids. V trimming: 6 bases; J trimming: 5 bases; junction bases outside the gene matches: 8. Germline CDR1 and CDR2: SEHNR and FQNEAQ (reference sequence). In DNA, the CDR3 is TGTGCCAGCAGACCCGGGACAGGCGGCGAGACCCAGTACTTC. It translates to CASRPGTGGETQYF.

V is TRBV28 and J is TRBJ1-2; D ambiguous. The CDR3 loop spans 14 amino acids. V was clipped by 3 bases and J by 4 bases, with 12 bases between them. Germline lookup yields CDR1 MDHEN and CDR2 SYDVKM. The CDR3 DNA follows: TGTGCCAGCAGTTTGAGCAGTACTATCTATGGCTACACCTTC. The encoded protein is CASSLSSTIYGYTF.

The chain employs TRBV7-9 and TRBJ2-1; D is perhaps TRBD2 (5 bases). The germline CDR1 and CDR2 sequences are SEHNR and FQNEAQ (reference sequence). Trimming stripped 8 bases from V and 5 bases from J, with 22 bases between. The CDR3 runs to 16 residues. CDR3 residues: CASLLPTTTGNNEQFF. The CDR3 DNA sequence: TGTGCCAGCCTCCTACCTACAACAACGGGAAACAATGAGCAGTTCTTC.

The genes are TRBV19 and TRBJ2-1; TRBD2 aligns across 10 bases. V shed 10 bases and J 9 bases; nucleotides not matched to a gene: 12. Looked up from germline, CDR1 is LNHDA and CDR2 is SQIVND (reference sequence). CDR3 length: 14 amino acids. The CDR3 bases are TGTGCCACCACGGTGCTAGCGGGAGCAAGTGAGCAGTTCTTC. It specifies CATTVLAGASEQFF.

The rearrangement links TRBV18 to TRBJ2-5, with 8 bases fitting TRBD1. This CDR3 contains 15 residues. V was clipped by 2 bases and J by 3 bases; unmatched bases: 5. Per the germline V gene, CDR1 is KGHSH and CDR2 is LQKENI. CDR3 in amino acids: CASSPGTGRKETQYF. The CDR3 DNA reads as TGTGCCAGCTCACCAGGGACAGGTAGAAAAGAGACCCAGTACTTC.

The gene calls are TRBV29-1 and TRBJ1-1; D not resolved. Germline V gene lookup returns CDR1 SQVTM and CDR2 ANQGSEA. CDR3 size: 14 residues. Deletions cut 5 bases from V and 6 bases from J, with 19 bases between. This chain's CDR3 is CSVLRAVSNSEAFF. CDR3 nucleotides: TGCAGCGTTCTGAGGGCAGTCTCCAACTCTGAAGCTTTCTTT.

The V call is TRBV2, the J call TRBJ2-7; 8 bases are a match to TRBD2. The V and J ends lost 6 bases and 3 bases, in that order; junction bases with no gene match: 4. Germline V lookup: CDR1 SNHLY, CDR2 FYNNEI. The CDR3 has 13 residues. CDR3 loop: CASRAGGGYEQYF. The CDR3 DNA reads as TGTGCCAGCAGGGCGGGAGGAGGCTACGAGCAGTACTTC. The full variable domain, with the rest looked up from reference TRBV2 and TRBJ2-7, is EPEVTQTPSHQVTQMGQEVILRCVPISNHLYFYWYRQILGQKVEFLVSFYNNEISEKSEIFDDQFSVERPDGSNFTLKIRSTKLEDSAMYFCASRAGGGYEQYFGPGTRLTVT.

The DNA for the CDR3 is TGTGCCAGCAGCTCCGGACAGTCTAATGAAAAACTGTTTTTT. Amino acids: CASSSGQSNEKLFF. The rearrangement joins TRBV7-9 to TRBJ1-4, with D perhaps matching TRBD1 (6 bases). The CDR3 sequence is 14 residues long. CDR1 and CDR2 from the germline V gene are SEHNR and FQNEAQ (reference sequence). With 4 bases removed from V and 3 bases from J, the gap between germline ends came to 9 bases.

The V gene is TRBV5-1, the J gene TRBJ2-2; 7 nucleotides line up with TRBD1. The CDR3 contains 17 residues. The V gene end was trimmed by 4 bases and the J gene end by 2 bases; junction bases not matched to a gene: 11. Germline-derived CDR1 and CDR2 are SGHRS and YFSETQ. CDR3 loop: CASSINAGTVNTGELFF. DNA of the CDR3: TGCGCCAGCAGCATAAATGCCGGGACAGTAAACACCGGGGAGCTGTTTTTT.

The chain couples TRBV3-1 (or the pseudogene TRBV3-2) to TRBJ2-4, with a possible D match to TRBD1 (6 bases). Germline lookup yields CDR1 LGHDT and CDR2 YNNKEL (reference sequence). V lost 6 bases and J lost 5, with 14 bases in between. This CDR3 has 14 amino acids. In DNA, the CDR3 is TGTGCCAGCAGGGGCAGGGGTATCGAAAACATTCAGTACTTC. Translation: CASRGRGIENIQYF.

The rearrangement links TRBV6-2 or TRBV6-3 to TRBJ2-7, with 7 bases that match TRBD1. The CDR3 loop spans 15 amino acids. Germline CDR1 MNHEY, CDR2 SVGEGT. Trimming cost V 6 bases and J 1 base; bases outside gene matches: 9. The DNA of the CDR3 is TGTGCCAGCAGCCGAGGACAGGTGCGATCCTACGAGCAGTACTTC. Amino acid sequence: CASSRGQVRSYEQYF.

The rearrangement uses TRBV7-2 and TRBJ1-4; no clear D. V was trimmed by 5 bases and J by 0 bases, leaving 10 bases between them. CDR3 length: 15 residues. The germline CDR1 and CDR2 sequences are SGHTA and FQGNSA. In DNA form, the CDR3 reads TGTGCCAGCAGCCCACCCCGCGCAACTAATGAAAAACTGTTTTTT. Its protein is CASSPPRATNEKLFF.

J is TRBJ2-3 and V is TRBV20-1; possibly TRBD2 for D (5 bases). V was cut by 5 bases and J by 6 bases, with 9 bases left in between. The CDR3 contains 11 residues. Germline loops: CDR1 DFQATT, CDR2 SNEGSKA (reference sequence). CDR3 nucleotide sequence: TGCAGTGCTCCTAGCCGGGATACGCAGTATTTT. Protein product: CSAPSRDTQYF.

V and J are TRBV6-5 and TRBJ2-7; D is undetermined. The V gene's germline CDR1 is MNHEY and CDR2 SVGAGI. This CDR3 comprises 13 residues. The V gene lost 3 bases and the J gene lost 3 bases, with 9 bases spanning the gap. CDR3 region: CASSYSPLYEQYF. CDR3 coding DNA: TGTGCCAGCAGTTATTCCCCTCTCTACGAGCAGTACTTC.

The rearrangement joins TRBV10-1 to TRBJ2-3; D is perhaps TRBD1 (6 bases). V dropped 2 bases and J dropped 3 bases, with 21 bases sitting between them. The CDR3 runs to 18 residues. Looked up from germline, CDR1 is WNHNN and CDR2 is SYGVQD (reference sequence). CDR3 DNA: TGCGCCAGCAGTGAGGCCGCGGACAGTGCTCGTGATACAGATACGCAGTATTTT. Its protein is CASSEAADSARDTDTQYF.

The J gene is TRBJ2-7, the V gene TRBV29-1; 9 nucleotides match TRBD1. Germline values: CDR1 SQVTM, CDR2 ANQGSEA. The length of the CDR3 is 13 residues. J lost 6 bases, V lost 7 bases, and 10 bases had no gene match. The CDR3 nucleotides read TGCAGCGCCCGGGACAGGGAAAGATCCGAGCAGTACTTC. It translates to CSARDRERSEQYF.

The rearrangement uses TRBV2 and TRBJ2-1; 9 nucleotides align to TRBD1. Germline CDR1 is SNHLY and CDR2 is FYNNEI. The CDR3 length is 14 residues. The ends lost 4 bases at V and 7 bases at J; junction bases unmatched: 5. The CDR3 DNA reads as TGTGCCAGCAGTGGAAGGGACAGGGCGAATGAGCAGTTCTTC. Its translation is CASSGRDRANEQFF. Full variable domain (rest looked up from reference TRBV2 and TRBJ2-1): EPEVTQTPSHQVTQMGQEVILRCVPISNHLYFYWYRQILGQKVEFLVSFYNNEISEKSEIFDDQFSVERPDGSNFTLKIRSTKLEDSAMYFCASSGRDRANEQFFGPGTRLTVL.

The rearrangement uses TRBV19 and TRBJ1-5, with a weak D call TRBD1 (5 bases). V lost 3 bases, J lost 0 bases, and 15 bases lay in between. This CDR3 has 17 amino acids. Germline V gene data show CDR1 as LNHDA and CDR2 as SQIVND (reference sequence). Here the CDR3 reads CASSMDTGSYSNQPQHF. The CDR3 nucleotides read TGTGCCAGTAGTATGGATACAGGATCTTATAGCAATCAGCCCCAGCATTTT.